This T cell receptor (beta chain) came from a study of T cells in Graves' hyperthyroidism and ophthalmopathy. Overall study: The initial diagnosis was the point when peripheral blood was collected, ahead of any treatment.

The CDR3 totals 15 residues. CDR1 is LNHDA and CDR2 is SQIVND in the germline V gene (reference sequence). V lost 5 bases and J lost 0, with 11 bases in between. TCR beta CDR3 regions were amplified from RNA. During a first-round RT-PCR of the TCR CDR3, the HTBI primer set was used. TCRdb re-called the multiplex PCR reads through MiXCR, storing one row per CDR3 protein. The sample shows about 180,000 distinct CDR3 sequences, approximately 17% of them seen only once. This clonotype was found many times. The antigen is unknown. Stable Graves' hyperthyroidism meant no ophthalmopathy progression within 18 months. Findings of the study overall: The model forecast ophthalmopathy, anticipating it by a median about 6.5 months before onset. Clonotypes that were expanded in thyroid above 0.001 mostly appeared in blood too.

The J gene is TRBJ2-1, the V gene TRBV19; either TRBD1 or TRBD2 may fit D (6 bases each). The sequencing input was blood. This sequence was found in a woman aged 50 to 60 with Graves' hyperthyroidism. The CDR3, as DNA: TGTGCCAGTAGTGTGGAGGGGGACTCCTACAATGAGCAGTTCTTC. Translating it yields CASSVEGDSYNEQFF. The whole variable domain, remainder taken from reference TRBV19 and TRBJ2-1, is DGGITQSPKYLFRKEGQNVTLSCEQNLNHDAMYWYRQDPGQGLRLIYYSQIVNDFQKGDIAEGYSVSREKKESFPLTVTSAQKNPTAFYLCASSVEGDSYNEQFFGPGTRLTVL.